This TCR beta chain came from a study of regulatory T cells in long-lasting Graves disease. Per the germline V gene, CDR1 is SGHRS and CDR2 is YFSETQ. V lost 4 bases and J 1 base, leaving 8 bases between the germline ends. CDR3 length: 14 residues. Construction of TCR beta libraries relied on iRepertoire HTBI primers and on Arm-PCR targeting CDR3 regions. From the multiplex PCR reads, TCRdb called clonotypes with MiXCR, one entry per CDR3 protein. This sample has 450,000 to 600,000 distinct CDR3 sequences, with about 14% found just once. The time point here: newly diagnosed GD, antithyroid drugs for less than 3 months. PBMC RNA served as the TCR library source. American Thyroid Association guidelines served as the basis for diagnosing Graves' disease. The sample holds many counts of this clonotype. This sample also belongs to another study, concerning T cells in Graves' hyperthyroidism and ophthalmopathy. That work contributes: An initial round of RT-PCR targeting the TCR CDR3 relied on the HTBI primer set. The model predicted ophthalmopathy a median around 6.5 months before onset.

V is TRBV5-1 and J is TRBJ2-2, with unresolved D. This receptor was taken from a man between 25 and 39 years old with Graves disease. The specimen comprised peripheral blood mononuclear cells (PBMCs), sampled at new diagnosis, from a patient treated with antithyroid drugs. DNA for the CDR3: TGCGCCAGCAGCCCCCGACTGAACACCGGGGAGCTGTTTTTT. Protein sequence: CASSPRLNTGELFF.